This is a list of T cell receptor beta chains from one sample in a study of identical twins. TCRdb fed the 5' RACE reads into MiXCR, producing one record per CDR3 protein. Of about 530,000 distinct CDR3 sequences detected, about a fifth appear once; the ten largest clones hold about 0.48%. These same data were also listed under a study on yellow fever vaccine responses in identical twins.

The material sequenced was CD4+ T cells sorted from blood. The receptors shown here come from a woman between 18 and 30 years old in good health. Both conserved end residues are part of each CDR3. Fields, in order: V gene, J gene, clone size, CDR3 length, D gene, CDR3 protein, CDR3 DNA. A D gene is named only where the DNA matches it firmly. Not all rows give a size; the values are once, few, many and, for expanded clones, a class.

V gene: TRBV20-1
J gene: TRBJ2-1
clone size: few
CDR3 length: 14
D gene: TRBD2
CDR3 protein: CSAKTSGSYNEQFF
CDR3 DNA: TGCAGTGCTAAAACTAGCGGTTCCTACAATGAGCAGTTCTTC

V gene: TRBV18
J gene: TRBJ1-2
clone size: NA
CDR3 length: 15
D gene: TRBD1
CDR3 protein: CASSPLGTANYGYTF
CDR3 DNA: TGTGCCAGCTCACCACTGGGGACAGCTAACTATGGCTACACCTTC

V gene: TRBV12-5
J gene: TRBJ2-2
clone size: few
CDR3 length: 12
D gene: NA
CDR3 protein: CASVSYTGELFF
CDR3 DNA: TGTGCTAGTGTTTCTTACACCGGGGAGCTGTTTTTT

V gene: TRBV7-8
J gene: TRBJ1-6
clone size: NA
CDR3 length: 14
D gene: NA
CDR3 protein: CASVVGGSNSPLHF
CDR3 DNA: TGTGCCAGCGTTGTTGGGGGCAGTAATTCACCCCTCCACTTT

V gene: TRBV12-3/TRBV12-4
J gene: TRBJ1-5
clone size: few
CDR3 length: 16
D gene: TRBD1
CDR3 protein: CASSLWKGASNQPQHF
CDR3 DNA: TGTGCCAGCAGTTTATGGAAGGGGGCCAGCAATCAGCCCCAGCATTTT

V gene: TRBV25-1
J gene: TRBJ2-1
clone size: NA
CDR3 length: 12
D gene: NA
CDR3 protein: CASSDQGNEQFF
CDR3 DNA: TGTGCCAGCAGTGACCAAGGCAATGAGCAGTTCTTC

V gene: TRBV6-6
J gene: TRBJ1-2
clone size: NA
CDR3 length: 11
D gene: NA
CDR3 protein: CASSFSDGYTF
CDR3 DNA: TGTGCCAGCAGTTTCAGTGATGGCTACACCTTC

V gene: TRBV11-3
J gene: TRBJ2-4
clone size: many
CDR3 length: 18
D gene: NA
CDR3 protein: CASSLVFGGLGAKNIQYF
CDR3 DNA: TGTGCCAGCAGCTTAGTCTTTGGGGGCTTGGGGGCCAAAAACATTCAGTACTTC

V gene: TRBV18
J gene: TRBJ1-5
clone size: NA
CDR3 length: 15
D gene: NA
CDR3 protein: CASSLGPAQREPQHF
CDR3 DNA: TGTGCCAGCTCACTGGGACCGGCCCAAAGGGAGCCCCAGCATTTT

V gene: TRBV24-1
J gene: TRBJ2-3
clone size: NA
CDR3 length: 18
D gene: TRBD2
CDR3 protein: CATSDFSGTSGTTDTQYF
CDR3 DNA: TGTGCCACCAGTGATTTTTCCGGGACTAGCGGTACCACAGATACGCAGTATTTT

V gene: TRBV9
J gene: TRBJ2-7
clone size: NA
CDR3 length: 15
D gene: TRBD2
CDR3 protein: CASSAGSGSIHEQYF
CDR3 DNA: TGTGCCAGCAGCGCGGGGAGCGGGAGTATCCACGAGCAGTACTTC

V gene: TRBV25-1
J gene: TRBJ2-2
clone size: NA
CDR3 length: 14
D gene: TRBD2
CDR3 protein: CASGLAGGSGELFF
CDR3 DNA: TGTGCCAGCGGACTAGCGGGAGGTTCCGGGGAGCTGTTTTTT

V gene: TRBV6-5
J gene: TRBJ1-1
clone size: NA
CDR3 length: 10
D gene: NA
CDR3 protein: CASRGSEAFF
CDR3 DNA: TGTGCCAGCAGAGGGTCTGAAGCTTTCTTT

V gene: TRBV4-1
J gene: TRBJ2-5
clone size: few
CDR3 length: 14
D gene: NA
CDR3 protein: CASSQEGQQETQYF
CDR3 DNA: TGCGCCAGCAGCCAAGAAGGACAACAAGAGACCCAGTACTTC

V gene: TRBV29-1
J gene: TRBJ2-4
clone size: few
CDR3 length: 18
D gene: NA
CDR3 protein: CSGNRADRNPLAKNIQYF
CDR3 DNA: TGCAGCGGGAACAGAGCGGATCGGAATCCATTAGCCAAAAACATTCAGTACTTC

V gene: TRBV15
J gene: TRBJ2-3
clone size: few
CDR3 length: 16
D gene: TRBD2
CDR3 protein: CATSRKAGAGTDTQYF
CDR3 DNA: TGTGCCACCAGCAGGAAGGCGGGAGCGGGCACAGATACGCAGTATTTT

V gene: TRBV6-5
J gene: TRBJ2-7
clone size: NA
CDR3 length: 15
D gene: TRBD1
CDR3 protein: CASSYRTGHSYEQYF
CDR3 DNA: TGTGCCAGCAGTTACCGGACAGGGCATTCCTACGAGCAGTACTTC

V gene: TRBV29-1
J gene: TRBJ1-2
clone size: NA
CDR3 length: 13
D gene: NA
CDR3 protein: CSVKGGGRGGYTF
CDR3 DNA: TGCAGCGTGAAGGGCGGGGGGCGCGGGGGCTACACCTTC

V gene: TRBV5-1
J gene: TRBJ1-1
clone size: few
CDR3 length: 15
D gene: NA
CDR3 protein: CASSFRGEFNTEAFF
CDR3 DNA: TGCGCCAGCAGCTTCCGGGGAGAGTTCAACACTGAAGCTTTCTTT

V gene: TRBV2
J gene: TRBJ1-2
clone size: few
CDR3 length: 17
D gene: TRBD1
CDR3 protein: CASRPKKGALEGYGYTF
CDR3 DNA: TGTGCCAGCAGGCCAAAGAAGGGGGCGCTGGAGGGCTATGGCTACACCTTC

V gene: TRBV27
J gene: TRBJ1-6
clone size: few
CDR3 length: 15
D gene: TRBD1
CDR3 protein: CASSSGQGYGSPLHF
CDR3 DNA: TGTGCCAGCAGTTCGGGACAGGGGTACGGTTCACCCCTCCACTTT

V gene: TRBV5-1
J gene: TRBJ2-7
clone size: few
CDR3 length: 16
D gene: TRBD1
CDR3 protein: CASSLALTGGTGEQYF
CDR3 DNA: TGCGCCAGCAGCTTGGCGCTGACAGGGGGGACTGGCGAGCAGTACTTC

V gene: TRBV9
J gene: TRBJ1-2
clone size: NA
CDR3 length: 13
D gene: NA
CDR3 protein: CASSVVLGYGYTF
CDR3 DNA: TGTGCCAGCAGCGTAGTATTGGGGTATGGCTACACCTTC

V gene: TRBV5-6
J gene: TRBJ2-1
clone size: NA
CDR3 length: 19
D gene: NA
CDR3 protein: CASSLAQVFFISSYNEQFF
CDR3 DNA: TGTGCCAGCAGCTTGGCGCAGGTTTTTTTTATCAGCTCCTACAATGAGCAGTTCTTC

V gene: TRBV14
J gene: TRBJ1-2
clone size: NA
CDR3 length: 13
D gene: NA
CDR3 protein: CASSSTGPYGYTF
CDR3 DNA: TGTGCCAGCAGCTCGACAGGACCATATGGCTACACCTTC

V gene: TRBV5-1
J gene: TRBJ2-5
clone size: few
CDR3 length: 16
D gene: TRBD2
CDR3 protein: CASSFSSGVGQETQYF
CDR3 DNA: TGCGCCAGCAGCTTCTCTAGCGGGGTCGGCCAAGAGACCCAGTACTTC

V gene: TRBV20-1
J gene: TRBJ2-2
clone size: few
CDR3 length: 17
D gene: NA
CDR3 protein: CSARVVGQDTFDGELFF
CDR3 DNA: TGCAGTGCTAGAGTTGTGGGACAAGATACTTTTGACGGGGAGCTGTTTTTT

V gene: TRBV7-2
J gene: TRBJ2-3
clone size: NA
CDR3 length: 15
D gene: NA
CDR3 protein: CASSLDGGPTDTQYF
CDR3 DNA: TGTGCCAGCAGCTTAGATGGCGGCCCCACAGATACGCAGTATTTT

V gene: TRBV10-3
J gene: TRBJ2-1
clone size: few
CDR3 length: 12
D gene: NA
CDR3 protein: CATTPRGDEQFF
CDR3 DNA: TGTGCCACCACTCCCCGCGGGGATGAGCAGTTCTTC

V gene: TRBV28
J gene: TRBJ2-7
clone size: NA
CDR3 length: 15
D gene: NA
CDR3 protein: CASKPNRVEAYEQYF
CDR3 DNA: TGTGCCAGCAAACCCAACAGGGTCGAGGCCTACGAGCAGTACTTC

V gene: TRBV5-1
J gene: TRBJ1-6
clone size: NA
CDR3 length: 14
D gene: TRBD1
CDR3 protein: CASSSGQVDSPLHF
CDR3 DNA: TGCGCCAGCAGCTCGGGACAGGTAGATTCACCCCTCCACTTT

V gene: TRBV13
J gene: TRBJ2-3
clone size: NA
CDR3 length: 15
D gene: NA
CDR3 protein: CASSTGLRDTDTQYF
CDR3 DNA: TGTGCCAGCAGCACGGGACTCCGGGACACAGATACGCAGTATTTT

V gene: TRBV3-1
J gene: TRBJ1-1
clone size: NA
CDR3 length: 14
D gene: NA
CDR3 protein: CASSHGRGNTEAFF
CDR3 DNA: TGTGCCAGCAGCCACGGCCGGGGGAACACTGAAGCTTTCTTT

V gene: TRBV6-1
J gene: TRBJ2-4
clone size: few
CDR3 length: 16
D gene: NA
CDR3 protein: CASSPQGLLAKNIQYF
CDR3 DNA: TGTGCCAGCAGTCCTCAGGGGCTTCTAGCCAAAAACATTCAGTACTTC

V gene: TRBV6-1
J gene: TRBJ1-5
clone size: few
CDR3 length: 14
D gene: NA
CDR3 protein: CASRGGARNQPQHF
CDR3 DNA: TGTGCCAGCAGGGGGGGGGCCAGAAATCAGCCCCAGCATTTT

V gene: TRBV27
J gene: TRBJ2-3
clone size: NA
CDR3 length: 12
D gene: NA
CDR3 protein: CASRQRTDTQYF
CDR3 DNA: TGTGCCAGCAGACAACGCACAGATACGCAGTATTTT

V gene: TRBV5-1
J gene: TRBJ2-3
clone size: NA
CDR3 length: 15
D gene: NA
CDR3 protein: CASSLGQAHTDTQYF
CDR3 DNA: TGCGCCAGCAGCTTGGGACAGGCACACACAGATACGCAGTATTTT

V gene: TRBV10-3
J gene: TRBJ2-1
clone size: few
CDR3 length: 15
D gene: NA
CDR3 protein: CAISAGYRVGNEQFF
CDR3 DNA: TGTGCCATCAGTGCTGGGTACAGGGTGGGGAATGAGCAGTTCTTC

V gene: TRBV5-1
J gene: TRBJ2-3
clone size: NA
CDR3 length: 17
D gene: TRBD2
CDR3 protein: CASSLDPSGGTLEKQYF
CDR3 DNA: TGCGCCAGCAGCTTGGACCCTAGCGGGGGCACCCTCGAGAAGCAGTATTTT

V gene: TRBV20-1
J gene: TRBJ2-7
clone size: NA
CDR3 length: 13
D gene: NA
CDR3 protein: CSASKGQGYEQYF
CDR3 DNA: TGCAGTGCTAGCAAGGGGCAGGGTTACGAGCAGTACTTC

V gene: TRBV12-3/TRBV12-4
J gene: TRBJ1-1
clone size: few
CDR3 length: 13
D gene: NA
CDR3 protein: CASSSIKNTEAFF
CDR3 DNA: TGTGCCAGCAGTTCCATCAAGAACACTGAAGCTTTCTTT

V gene: TRBV7-2
J gene: TRBJ2-1
clone size: many
CDR3 length: 15
D gene: TRBD2
CDR3 protein: CASSLSGGGYNEQFF
CDR3 DNA: TGTGCCAGCAGCTTATCGGGGGGGGGTTACAATGAGCAGTTCTTC

V gene: TRBV4-2
J gene: TRBJ2-5
clone size: NA
CDR3 length: 16
D gene: TRBD2
CDR3 protein: CASSQDPAGAEETQYF
CDR3 DNA: TGTGCCAGCAGCCAAGATCCAGCGGGGGCCGAAGAGACCCAGTACTTC